What follows are 15 T cell receptor beta chains derived from one specimen sequenced in a study of blood T cell repertoires in COVID-19. Sequencing was performed with immunoSEQ multiplex PCR; in TCRdb, only in-frame clones are kept and a portion is missing. The table includes some 140,000 clones, about four fifths detected once. Sequencing was performed on peripheral blood. The receptor source for this set is a woman aged 60 to 75 with acute or convalescent COVID-19.

This clone came up once. This chain connects TRBV5-1 to TRBJ1-2; weak D call: TRBD1 (6 bases). The germline V and J ends were trimmed by 2 bases and 6 bases, with 14 bases remaining between them. The germline gives CDR1 SGHRS, CDR2 YFSETQ. The CDR3 has 14 residues. In DNA form, the CDR3 reads TGCGCCAGCAGCTTCCCGGCCAGGGGTGATGGCTACACCTTC. Translating it yields CASSFPARGDGYTF. The variable domain in full, completed from reference TRBV5-1 and TRBJ1-2, reads KAGVTQTPRYLIKTRGQQVTLSCSPISGHRSVSWYQQTPGQGLQFLFEYFSETQRNKGNFPGRFSGRQFSNSRSEMNVSTLELGDSALYLCASSFPARGDGYTFGSGTRLTVV.

This clone appeared a few times. The rearrangement joins TRBV4-1 to TRBJ1-1; 7 bases are shared with TRBD1. Germline V lookup: CDR1 MGHRA, CDR2 YSYEKL. Trimming removed 4 bases from V and 0 bases from J; junction bases left unmatched: 8. This CDR3 contains 16 residues. CDR3 in DNA: TGCGCCAGCAGCCCTGCGGACAGGACAATGAACACTGAAGCTTTCTTT. Its protein is CASSPADRTMNTEAFF.

There are a few counts of this clone. The J gene is TRBJ2-2, the V gene TRBV19; TRBD2 is a possible D gene (5 bases). V was shortened by 0 bases and J by 4 bases, with 12 bases between the two germline ends. Germline V gene data show CDR1 as LNHDA and CDR2 as SQIVND (reference sequence). The CDR3 totals 16 residues. This chain's CDR3 is CASSIDAWAGTGELFF. CDR3 nucleotides: TGTGCCAGTAGTATAGATGCGTGGGCGGGCACCGGGGAGCTGTTTTTT.

V is TRBV5-1 and J is TRBJ2-1, with D possibly TRBD2 on 6 matching bases. CDR3 length: 14 residues. CDR1 SGHRS and CDR2 YFSETQ come from the germline V gene. V lost 4 bases and J 9 bases, leaving 17 bases between the germline ends. The CDR3 DNA reads as TGCGCCAGCAGCACTAGCTTAGCGGAAGTTGAGCAGTTCTTC. This translates into CASSTSLAEVEQFF.

The rearrangement links TRBV2 to TRBJ2-2, with 8 bases that match TRBD2. With 7 bases clipped from V and 1 base from J, the junction kept 5 bases outside the gene matches. The CDR3 loop spans 15 amino acids. In germline, CDR1 is SNHLY, CDR2 FYNNEI. CDR3: CASNVLAVNTGELFF. As DNA, the CDR3 is TGTGCCAGCAACGTACTAGCGGTGAACACCGGGGAGCTGTTTTTT.

This chain connects TRBV19 to TRBJ2-3, with 11 bases aligning to TRBD1. The CDR3 consists of 16 residues. CDR1 is LNHDA and CDR2 is SQIVND in the germline V gene (reference sequence). V shed 6 bases and J 4 bases; nucleotides not matched to a gene: 9. CDR3 DNA sequence: TGTGCCAGTAGCCTAAAGGACAGGGGGCAGTCAGATACGCAGTATTTT. Translated: CASSLKDRGQSDTQYF.

V usage is TRBV9 and J usage is TRBJ2-2, with 11 nucleotides matching TRBD2. This CDR3 comprises 16 residues. Germline values: CDR1 SGDLS, CDR2 YYNGEE. The V gene end was trimmed by 4 bases and the J gene end by 5 bases; junction bases not matched to a gene: 7. The CDR3: CASSLAGGPRTGELFF. The CDR3 bases are TGTGCCAGCAGCTTAGCGGGGGGGCCTAGAACCGGGGAGCTGTTTTTT.

The rearrangement uses TRBV19 and TRBJ1-1, with 10 nucleotides matching TRBD1. V was pared by 5 bases and J by 5 bases, with 5 bases of the junction left unmatched. Germline V CDR1 and CDR2: LNHDA, SQIVND (reference sequence). The CDR3 runs 14 residues. The CDR3 loop is CASSLGQGETEAFF. The CDR3, as DNA: TGTGCCAGTAGTCTCGGACAGGGGGAAACTGAAGCTTTCTTT.

The sample holds a few counts of this clone. This chain connects TRBV19 to TRBJ1-5, with TRBD1 matching over 10 bases. This CDR3 region has 17 residues. The junction had 9 bases not matched to a gene; V was cut back by 4 bases and J by 3 bases. The germline V gene has CDR1 LNHDA and CDR2 SQIVND (reference sequence). The CDR3 here is CASSTARDRGHNQPQHF. The CDR3 DNA follows: TGTGCCAGTAGTACCGCCCGGGACAGGGGTCACAATCAGCCCCAGCATTTT.

The V gene is TRBV27, the J gene TRBJ2-1, with D possibly being TRBD1 (6 bases). Trimming pared 7 bases from V and 2 bases from J, leaving 15 bases between. Germline CDR1 is MNHEY and CDR2 is SMNVEV (reference sequence). The CDR3 loop spans 15 amino acids. The CDR3 here is CASTTTGLAYNEQFF. The CDR3 DNA follows: TGTGCCAGCACCACAACAGGGTTGGCCTACAATGAGCAGTTCTTC.

CDR3 nucleotides: TGTGCCAGTAGTACGCCTACAGGGAACACCGGGGAGCTGTTTTTT. Its protein is CASSTPTGNTGELFF. The chain recombines TRBV19 with TRBJ2-2; TRBD1 is a possible D gene (5 bases). V lost 4 bases, J lost 1 base, and 10 bases lay in between. Germline V gives CDR1 LNHDA, CDR2 SQIVND (reference sequence). The CDR3 covers 15 residues.

This chain connects TRBV3-1 (or the pseudogene TRBV3-2) to TRBJ1-1; tentatively, D is TRBD1 (6 bases). The germline V and J ends were trimmed by 1 base and 10 bases, with 10 bases remaining between them. CDR3 length: 12 amino acids. CDR1 is LGHDT, CDR2 YNNKEL, per germline (reference sequence). CDR3 in amino acids: CASSQVDRRAFF. The CDR3 DNA sequence: TGTGCCAGCAGCCAAGTGGACAGACGAGCTTTCTTT.

The rearrangement uses TRBV29-1 and TRBJ2-7; 11 bases align to TRBD2. V trimming: 7 bases; J trimming: 3 bases; junction bases outside the gene matches: 14. Germline CDR1 reads SQVTM; CDR2 reads ANQGSEA. This CDR3 spans 16 amino acids. The CDR3 bases are TGCAGCGCCTCCCAGCTAGCGGGGGGTCCCGGCTACGAGCAGTACTTC. This translates into CSASQLAGGPGYEQYF.

The rearrangement joins TRBV2 to TRBJ2-5; D possibly corresponds to TRBD2 (6 bases). The V and J ends lost 5 bases and 3 bases respectively, with 10 bases between them. This CDR3 is built from 13 residues. Germline values: CDR1 SNHLY, CDR2 FYNNEI. The CDR3 nucleotides read TGTGCCAGCAGTAAGACTAGAGAAGAGACCCAGTACTTC. Its protein is CASSKTREETQYF.

The chain links TRBV5-8 to TRBJ1-5; D gene unclear. Germline CDR1 is SGHTS and CDR2 is YDEGEE. Trimming shortened V by 1 base and J by 9 bases, and 14 bases separated the two germline ends. The CDR3 is 14 residues long. CDR3 coding DNA: TGTGCCAGCAGCTTGAGAGGTTTAAAATGGCCCCAGCATTTT. This codes for CASSLRGLKWPQHF.